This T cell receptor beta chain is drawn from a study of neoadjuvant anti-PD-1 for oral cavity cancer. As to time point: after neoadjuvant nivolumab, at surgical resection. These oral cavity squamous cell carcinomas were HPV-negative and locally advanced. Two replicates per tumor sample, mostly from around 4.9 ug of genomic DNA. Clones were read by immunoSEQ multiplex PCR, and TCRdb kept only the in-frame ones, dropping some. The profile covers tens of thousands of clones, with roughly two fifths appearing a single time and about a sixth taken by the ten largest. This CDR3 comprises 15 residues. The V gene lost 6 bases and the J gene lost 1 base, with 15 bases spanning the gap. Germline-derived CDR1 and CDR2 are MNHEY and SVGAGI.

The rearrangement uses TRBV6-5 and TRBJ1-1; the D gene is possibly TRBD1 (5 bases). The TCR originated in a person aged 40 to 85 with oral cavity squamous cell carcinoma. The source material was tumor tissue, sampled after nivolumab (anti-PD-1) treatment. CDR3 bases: TGTGCCAGCAGCCACCTCAGGGCGGGGAACACTGAAGCTTTCTTT. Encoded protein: CASSHLRAGNTEAFF.